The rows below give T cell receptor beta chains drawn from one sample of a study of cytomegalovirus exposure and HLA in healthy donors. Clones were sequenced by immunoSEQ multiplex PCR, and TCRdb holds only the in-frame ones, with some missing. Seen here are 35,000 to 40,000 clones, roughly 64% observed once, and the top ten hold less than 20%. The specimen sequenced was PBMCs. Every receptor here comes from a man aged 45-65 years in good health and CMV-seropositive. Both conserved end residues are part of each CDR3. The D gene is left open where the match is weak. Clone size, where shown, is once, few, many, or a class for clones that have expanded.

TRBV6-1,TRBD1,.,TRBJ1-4,TGTGCCAGCATTCCAGGGGGCGCGGGAGATGAAAAACTGTTTTTT,CASIPGGAGDEKLFF
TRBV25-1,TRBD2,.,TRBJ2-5,TGTGCCAGCAGGCGTCTAGCGGGGGGGGGTGAGACCCAGTACTTC,CASRRLAGGGETQYF
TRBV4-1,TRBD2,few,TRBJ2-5,TGCGCCAGCAGCCTCGGACTAGCTGGGCAAGAGACCCAGTACTTC,CASSLGLAGQETQYF
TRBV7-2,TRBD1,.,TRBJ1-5,TGTGCCAGCAGCTTAGTGGGACAGGCAAATCAGCCCCAGCATTTT,CASSLVGQANQPQHF
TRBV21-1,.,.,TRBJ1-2,TGTGCCGGCTGGGTTGGTGCTAGTGGCTACACCTTC,CAGWVGASGYTF
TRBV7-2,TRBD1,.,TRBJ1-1,TGTGCCAGCAGCTTTTCAGGGGGAAGCACTGAAGCTTTCTTT,CASSFSGGSTEAFF
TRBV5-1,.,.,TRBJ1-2,TGCGCCAGCAGCGTGACGCAGGGGAAGGAGGGCTACACCTTC,CASSVTQGKEGYTF
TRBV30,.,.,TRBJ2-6,TGTGCCTGGAGTGAGTATAGGGGGACGGGGGCCAACGTCCTGACTTTC,CAWSEYRGTGANVLTF
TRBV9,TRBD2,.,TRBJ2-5,TGTGCCAGCAGCGTAGCTGCCAGGGTCGGGGGGGAGACCCAGTACTTC,CASSVAARVGGETQYF
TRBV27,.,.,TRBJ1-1,TGTGCCAGCAGTTTTTGGGGGGGCACTGAAGCTTTCTTT,CASSFWGGTEAFF
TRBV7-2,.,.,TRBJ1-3,TGTGCCAGCAGCCCTCGAGGAAGCACCATATATTTT,CASSPRGSTIYF
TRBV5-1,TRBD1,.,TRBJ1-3,TGCGCCAGCAGCTTCGGGACAGGGAGCTCTGGAAACACCATATATTTT,CASSFGTGSSGNTIYF
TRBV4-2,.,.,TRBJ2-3,TGTGCCAGCAGCCAAGCGAGGGGGTTTACAGATACGCAGTATTTT,CASSQARGFTDTQYF
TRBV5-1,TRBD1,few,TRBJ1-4,TGCGCCAGCAGCTTGGGGGTATCGGGACAGGGGGAAAAACTGTTTTTT,CASSLGVSGQGEKLFF